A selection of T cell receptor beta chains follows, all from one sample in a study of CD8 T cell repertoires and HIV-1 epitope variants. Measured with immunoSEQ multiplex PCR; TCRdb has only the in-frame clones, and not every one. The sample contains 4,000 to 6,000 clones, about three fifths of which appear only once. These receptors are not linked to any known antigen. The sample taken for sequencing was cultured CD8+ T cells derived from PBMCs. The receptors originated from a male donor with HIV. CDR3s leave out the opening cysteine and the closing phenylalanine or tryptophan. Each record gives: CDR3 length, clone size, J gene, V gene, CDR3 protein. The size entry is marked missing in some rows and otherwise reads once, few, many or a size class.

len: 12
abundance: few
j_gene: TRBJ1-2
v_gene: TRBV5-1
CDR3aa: ASSRFSLGYGYT

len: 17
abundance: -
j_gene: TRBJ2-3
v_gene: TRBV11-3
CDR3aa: ASSTDTNPGLADSDTQY

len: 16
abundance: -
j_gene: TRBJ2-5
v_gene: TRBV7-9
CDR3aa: ASSSVPPRLAGGETQY

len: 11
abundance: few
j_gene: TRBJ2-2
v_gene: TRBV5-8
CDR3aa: ASNLLNTGELF

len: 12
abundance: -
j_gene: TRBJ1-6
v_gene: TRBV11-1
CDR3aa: ASSPQGTRSPLH

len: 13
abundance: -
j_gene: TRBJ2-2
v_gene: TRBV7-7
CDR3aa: ASSQQGSNTGELF

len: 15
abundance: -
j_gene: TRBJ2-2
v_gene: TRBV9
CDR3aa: ASSVGRFAANTGELF

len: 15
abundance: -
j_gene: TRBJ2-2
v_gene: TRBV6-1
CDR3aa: ASSERDRGIFTGELF

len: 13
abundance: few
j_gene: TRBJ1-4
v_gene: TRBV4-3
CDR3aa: ASSQDGRSNEKLF

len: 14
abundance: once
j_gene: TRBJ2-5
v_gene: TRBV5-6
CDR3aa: ASSLGTERVRETQY

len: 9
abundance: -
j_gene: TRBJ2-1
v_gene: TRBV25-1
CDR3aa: ASSRLGEQF

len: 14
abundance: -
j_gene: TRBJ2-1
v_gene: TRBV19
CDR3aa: ASSIDPTSGSNEQF

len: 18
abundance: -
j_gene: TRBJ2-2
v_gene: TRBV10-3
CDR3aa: AISEHRDSRLSGIFGELF

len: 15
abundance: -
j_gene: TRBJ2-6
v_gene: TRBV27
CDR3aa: ASSLSGRLSGANVLT

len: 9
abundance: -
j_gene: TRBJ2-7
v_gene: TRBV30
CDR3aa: AWTREYEQY

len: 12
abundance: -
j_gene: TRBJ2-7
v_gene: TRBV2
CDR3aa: ASSEYGDSYEQY

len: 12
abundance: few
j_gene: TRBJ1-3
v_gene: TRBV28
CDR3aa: ASSLVSSGNTIY

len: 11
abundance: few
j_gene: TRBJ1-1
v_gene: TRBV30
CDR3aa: AWSEGGRTEAF

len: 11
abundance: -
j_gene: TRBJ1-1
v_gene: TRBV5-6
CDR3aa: ASSLELNPEAF

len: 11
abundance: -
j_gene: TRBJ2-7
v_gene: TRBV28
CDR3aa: ASSSRRQPEQY

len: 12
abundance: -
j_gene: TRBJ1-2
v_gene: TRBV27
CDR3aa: ASSATGGFGGYT

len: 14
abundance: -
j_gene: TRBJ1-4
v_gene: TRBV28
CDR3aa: ASSLGFMATNEKLF

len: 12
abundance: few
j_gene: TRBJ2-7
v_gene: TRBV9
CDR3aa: ASSVGQGLDEQY

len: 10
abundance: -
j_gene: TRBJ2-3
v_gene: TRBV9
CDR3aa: ASSASGDTQY

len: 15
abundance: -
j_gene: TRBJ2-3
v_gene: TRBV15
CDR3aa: ATSRDLAGGPPDTQY

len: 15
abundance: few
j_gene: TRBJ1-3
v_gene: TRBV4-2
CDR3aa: ASSQDTGMFSGNTIY

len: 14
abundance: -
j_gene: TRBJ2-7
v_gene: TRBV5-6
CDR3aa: ASTPPPRGESYEQY

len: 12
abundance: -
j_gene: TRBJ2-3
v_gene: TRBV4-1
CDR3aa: ASSQDQNTDTQY

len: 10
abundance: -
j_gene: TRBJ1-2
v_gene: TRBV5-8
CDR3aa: ASSLRAGGYT

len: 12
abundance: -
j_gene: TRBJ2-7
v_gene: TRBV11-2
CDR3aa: ASSVRPTSYEQY

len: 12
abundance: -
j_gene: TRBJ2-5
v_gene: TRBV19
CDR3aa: ARAHAGYQETQY

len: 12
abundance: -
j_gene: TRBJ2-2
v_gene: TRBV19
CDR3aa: ASRDRGNTGELF

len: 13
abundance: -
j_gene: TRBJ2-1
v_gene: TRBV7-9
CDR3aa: ASSLLAGSYNEQF

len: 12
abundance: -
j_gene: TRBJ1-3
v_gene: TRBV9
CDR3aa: ASMAGGRGNTIY

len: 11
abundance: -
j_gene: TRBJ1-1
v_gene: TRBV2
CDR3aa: ASSDWGNTEAF

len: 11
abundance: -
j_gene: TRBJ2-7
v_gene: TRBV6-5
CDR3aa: ASSYSILYEQY

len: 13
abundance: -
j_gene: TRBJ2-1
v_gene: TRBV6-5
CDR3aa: ASSPTGGSYNEQF

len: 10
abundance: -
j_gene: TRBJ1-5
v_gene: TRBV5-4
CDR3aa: ASSDHNQPQH

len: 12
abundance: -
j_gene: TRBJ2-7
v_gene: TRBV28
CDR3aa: ASSTGQGADEQY

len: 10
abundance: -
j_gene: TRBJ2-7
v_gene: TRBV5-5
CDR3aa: ASGYTGDEQY

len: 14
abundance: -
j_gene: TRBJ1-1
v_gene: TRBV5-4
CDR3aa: ASSLGRGDRVTEAF

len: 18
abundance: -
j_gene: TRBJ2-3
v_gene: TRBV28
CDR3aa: ASSLAASGSGKAHTDTQY

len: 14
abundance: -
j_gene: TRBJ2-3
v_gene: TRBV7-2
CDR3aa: ASSGGTSGLTDTQY

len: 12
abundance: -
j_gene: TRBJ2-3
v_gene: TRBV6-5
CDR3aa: ASSYSQGGDTQY

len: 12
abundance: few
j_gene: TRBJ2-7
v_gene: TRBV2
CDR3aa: ASSDGRGHLEQY

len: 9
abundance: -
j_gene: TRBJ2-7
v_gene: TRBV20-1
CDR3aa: SAMADYEQY

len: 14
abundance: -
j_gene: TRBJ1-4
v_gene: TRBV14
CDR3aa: ASSQDETGLNEKLF

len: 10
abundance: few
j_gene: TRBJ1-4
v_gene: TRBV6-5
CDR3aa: ASSHNDEKLF

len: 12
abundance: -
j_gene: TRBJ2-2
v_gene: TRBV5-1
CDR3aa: ASSFSGGTGELF

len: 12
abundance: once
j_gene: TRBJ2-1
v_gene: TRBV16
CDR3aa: ASSSLADDNEQF

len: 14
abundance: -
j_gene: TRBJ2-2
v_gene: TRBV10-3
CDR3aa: AISDEVPSDTGELF

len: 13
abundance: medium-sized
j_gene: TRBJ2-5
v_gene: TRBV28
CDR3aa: ASSSPDRAQETQY

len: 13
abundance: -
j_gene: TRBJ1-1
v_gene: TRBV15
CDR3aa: ATSRDRGENTEAF